This T cell receptor (beta chain) was captured by sequencing in a study of vaccination and CD4 T cells after COVID-19. The overall study: Six males and four females constituted the convalescent cohort, two of whom were Hispanic. Median time from second vaccine dose to sampling was less than 85 days (14 to 241).

This clonotype was found once. Its antigen is unidentified. The CDR3 spans 14 residues. Between the trimmed V and J ends, which lost 7 bases and 2 bases, there was a span of 15 bases. Germline-derived CDR1 and CDR2 are SQVTM and ANQGSEA. TCRdb analysed the PCR reads with MiXCR anew, one entry per CDR3 protein. The table shows approximately 19,000 distinct CDR3 sequences, with roughly 60% occurring only once. Broader study findings: The researchers studied relatively few convalescent patients and omitted early post-infection timepoints.

The sample consisted of CD4+ T cells from blood, taken after SARS-CoV-2 vaccination. The chain has TRBV29-1 and TRBJ1-5; no definite D call. This TCR came from a human donor who had recovered from COVID-19. CDR3 DNA: TGCAGCGCCGTCACTGCAGCGGGCAATCAGCCCCAGCATTTT. It is translated as CSAVTAAGNQPQHF.